This T cell receptor (beta chain) was retrieved from a study of technical replicates of blood from several donors. Sequenced by immunoSEQ multiplex PCR; TCRdb stores in-frame clones only, minus some. The sample includes tens of thousands of clones, roughly 93% seen only once; the top ten take approximately 0.25%. This CDR3 is built from 14 residues. Germline V gives CDR1 MGHRA, CDR2 YSYEKL. The V end lost 5 bases, the J end lost 1 base, and 10 bases lay between the germline ends. Sequences were obtained from T cells isolated from PBMCs. The chain couples TRBV4-1 to TRBJ2-3; no firm D call. The sequence was obtained from a human donor in good health. The chain's CDR3 is CASSTIRGTDTQYF. In DNA form, the CDR3 reads TGCGCCAGCAGCACTATCCGAGGCACAGATACGCAGTATTTT.